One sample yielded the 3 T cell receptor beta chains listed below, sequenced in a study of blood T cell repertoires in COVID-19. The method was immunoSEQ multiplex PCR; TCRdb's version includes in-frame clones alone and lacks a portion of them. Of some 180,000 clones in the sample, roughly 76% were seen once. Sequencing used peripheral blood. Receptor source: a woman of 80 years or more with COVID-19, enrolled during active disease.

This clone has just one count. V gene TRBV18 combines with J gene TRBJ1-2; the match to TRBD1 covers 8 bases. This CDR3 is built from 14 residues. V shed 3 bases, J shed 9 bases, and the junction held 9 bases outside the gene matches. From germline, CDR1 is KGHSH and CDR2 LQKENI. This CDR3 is CASSPGQVLRSYTF. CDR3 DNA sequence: TGTGCCAGCTCACCGGGACAGGTCCTTCGGAGCTACACCTTC. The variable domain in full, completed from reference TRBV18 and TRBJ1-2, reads NAGVMQNPRHLVRRRGQEARLRCSPMKGHSHVYWYRQLPEEGLKFMVYLQKENIIDESGMPKERFSAEFPKEGPSILRIQQVVRGDSAAYFCASSPGQVLRSYTFGSGTRLTVV.

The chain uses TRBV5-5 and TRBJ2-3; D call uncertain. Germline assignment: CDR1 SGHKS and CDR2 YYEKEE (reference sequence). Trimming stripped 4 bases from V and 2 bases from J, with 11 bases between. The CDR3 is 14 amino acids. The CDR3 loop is CASSLEAFTDTQYF. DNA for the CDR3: TGTGCCAGCAGCCTTGAGGCCTTCACAGATACGCAGTATTTT.

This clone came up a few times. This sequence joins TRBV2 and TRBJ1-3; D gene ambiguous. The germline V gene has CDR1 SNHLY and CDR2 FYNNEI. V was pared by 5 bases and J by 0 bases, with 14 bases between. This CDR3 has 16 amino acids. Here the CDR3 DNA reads TGTGCCAGCAGTACATGGGCAGCTCGCTCTGGAAACACCATATATTTT. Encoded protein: CASSTWAARSGNTIYF.